Presented here are 32 T cell receptor beta chains from one specimen sequenced in a study of CD8+CD57+ T cells in acquired aplastic anemia. Genomic DNA acted as the template from which TCR beta VDJ combination and CDR3 sequence profiling were carried out. TCRdb analysed the reads with MiXCR anew, one entry per CDR3 protein. The repertoire holds over 150,000 distinct CDR3 sequences, with over 50% as singletons. CD8+CD57+ cell expansion had been shown by flow cytometry in patients chosen for sequencing. Specimen: sorted CD4+, CD8+, or CD8+CD57+ T cells (not recorded which) from PBMCs. These TCRs come from a human donor with aplastic anemia.

The chain couples TRBV7-8 to TRBJ2-2; 7 positions agree with TRBD2. V lost 5 bases and J lost 4; bases outside the gene matches: 1. Looked up from germline, CDR1 is SGHVS and CDR2 is FQNEAQ. This CDR3 has 13 amino acids. CDR3 coding DNA: TGTGCCAGCAGCAAGCGGGGCACCGGGGAGCTGTTTTTT. Its protein is CASSKRGTGELFF.

The CDR3 region has the DNA TGTGCCAGTAGGGAAACAGGGCCCTCCTACGAGCAGTACTTC. Its protein product is CASRETGPSYEQYF. The chain couples TRBV19 to TRBJ2-7; TRBD1 is a possible D gene (6 bases). Trimming took off 6 bases at V and 0 bases at J, with 12 bases between the two ends. Germline assignment: CDR1 LNHDA and CDR2 SQIVND (reference sequence). The CDR3 consists of 14 residues.

This chain joins TRBV19 and TRBJ2-5; tentatively, D is TRBD1 (5 bases). CDR3 length: 15 residues. CDR1 is LNHDA and CDR2 is SQIVND in the germline V gene (reference sequence). Trimming removed 1 base from V and 5 bases from J, with 14 bases in between. The CDR3 region has the DNA TGTGCCAGTAGTATAGGTCCAGGGTCGACGGAGACCCAGTACTTC. It is translated as CASSIGPGSTETQYF.

This clonotype was recorded only once. The chain has TRBV5-1 and TRBJ2-3, with TRBD1 identical over 9 bases. Germline lookup yields CDR1 SGHRS and CDR2 YFSETQ. The V gene end was trimmed by 5 bases and the J gene end by 3 bases; junction bases not matched to a gene: 4. The length of the CDR3 is 14 residues. The CDR3 is CASRAGQGTDTQYF. CDR3 bases: TGCGCCAGCAGAGCAGGACAGGGGACAGATACGCAGTATTTT.

The chain combines TRBV10-3 with TRBJ1-5; no definite D call. This CDR3 is built from 12 residues. Trimming pared 11 bases from V and 3 bases from J, leaving 11 bases between. In germline, CDR1 is ENHRY, CDR2 SYGVKD. CDR3 sequence: CAAGGNNQPQHF. In DNA form, the CDR3 reads TGTGCCGCGGGTGGGAACAATCAGCCCCAGCATTTT.

This clonotype was seen repeatedly, ten times or more. The J gene is TRBJ2-7, the V gene TRBV7-2; TRBD1 matches at 8 bases. The germline gives CDR1 SGHTA, CDR2 FQGNSA. This CDR3 has 15 amino acids. V dropped 1 base and J dropped 4; count of bases not matched to a gene: 6. The CDR3 is CASSLGRTGLYEQYF. CDR3 sequence (DNA): TGTGCCAGCAGCTTAGGCAGGACAGGGCTTTACGAGCAGTACTTC.

Judged by abundance, this clonotype is medium-sized. V and J are TRBV20-1 and TRBJ2-7; D is unresolved. Per the germline V gene, CDR1 is DFQATT and CDR2 is SNEGSKA (reference sequence). V dropped 0 bases and J dropped 6 bases, with 9 bases sitting between them. The CDR3 length is 12 residues. DNA for the CDR3: TGCAGTGCTAGAGAGAACGAGGCCGAGCAGTACTTC. It is translated as CSARENEAEQYF.

The rearrangement uses TRBV10-2 and TRBJ1-5; D gene uncertain. Trimming pared 3 bases from V and 3 bases from J, leaving 9 bases between. This CDR3 has 14 amino acids. The V gene's germline CDR1 is WSHSY and CDR2 SAAADI. CDR3 amino acids: CASSDGEINQPQHF. CDR3 bases: TGCGCCAGCAGTGATGGGGAGATCAATCAGCCCCAGCATTTT.

The chain couples TRBV2 to TRBJ2-7, with TRBD1 matching 7 bases. The V segment lost 5 bases and the J segment 4 bases; nucleotides outside the gene matches: 8. The V gene's germline CDR1 is SNHLY and CDR2 FYNNEI. This CDR3 has 14 amino acids. The CDR3 region is CASSYDRVPYEQYF. DNA for the CDR3: TGTGCCAGCAGTTACGACAGGGTCCCATACGAGCAGTACTTC.

The rearrangement links TRBV2 to TRBJ1-6; 8 bases match TRBD1. This CDR3 is built from 14 residues. Per the germline V gene, CDR1 is SNHLY and CDR2 is FYNNEI. With 7 bases clipped from V and 5 bases from J, the junction kept 4 bases outside the gene matches. In nucleotides, the CDR3 is TGTGCCAGCAAGAAGACAGGGGATAATTCACCCCTCCACTTT. This gives the protein CASKKTGDNSPLHF.

This clonotype was picked up many times. This chain uses TRBV19 with TRBJ2-1; 7 bases are shared with TRBD1. The CDR3 loop spans 15 amino acids. The V gene end was trimmed by 4 bases and the J gene end by 6 bases; junction bases not matched to a gene: 9. The germline CDR1 and CDR2 sequences are LNHDA and SQIVND (reference sequence). CDR3 DNA sequence: TGTGCCAGTAGTACTACAGGGGCCGCCTTCAATGAGCAGTTCTTC. Protein sequence: CASSTTGAAFNEQFF.

Points on this clonotype: A read error may produce the germline difference seen at one junction end. This rearrangement joins TRBV15 to TRBJ2-1; D could derive from TRBD1 or TRBD2 (6 bases each). CDR3 length: 14 residues. The germline V gene has CDR1 LNHNV and CDR2 YYDKDF (reference sequence). The CDR3, as DNA: TGTGCCACCAGCAAAGGAGGGGGTGGGAATGAGCAGTCCTTC. Translation gives CATSKGGGGNEQSF.

The chain carries TRBV19 and TRBJ1-1; tentatively, D is TRBD1 (5 bases). The germline V gene encodes CDR1 LNHDA and CDR2 SQIVND (reference sequence). V was shortened by 3 bases and J by 7 bases, with 12 bases between the two germline ends. The CDR3 loop spans 13 amino acids. The DNA for the CDR3 is TGTGCCAGTAGTATGAGACAGACCGTTGAAGCTTTCTTT. As protein: CASSMRQTVEAFF. Drawing the rest from reference TRBV19 and TRBJ1-1, the complete variable domain is DGGITQSPKYLFRKEGQNVTLSCEQNLNHDAMYWYRQDPGQGLRLIYYSQIVNDFQKGDIAEGYSVSREKKESFPLTVTSAQKNPTAFYLCASSMRQTVEAFFGQGTRLTVV.

The table lists this clonotype with many counts. The chain joins TRBV9 to TRBJ2-1; D is perhaps TRBD2 (5 bases). Germline CDR1 and CDR2: SGDLS and YYNGEE. With 0 bases removed from V and 4 bases from J, the gap between germline ends came to 17 bases. The CDR3 loop spans 17 amino acids. The chain's CDR3 is CASSVAGGGRAYNEQFF. The CDR3 nucleotides read TGTGCCAGCAGCGTAGCTGGAGGTGGTAGGGCATACAATGAGCAGTTCTTC.

Points on this clonotype: This may arise from a read error, as a much more abundant clone is one base away. The J gene is TRBJ1-1, the V gene TRBV12-5; D is perhaps TRBD1 (6 bases). This CDR3 has 12 residues. The germline V gene encodes CDR1 LGHNT and CDR2 FRNRAP. V was cut by 5 bases and J by 7 bases, with 11 bases left in between. The CDR3 DNA reads as TGTGCTAGTGGTCTGGAGGGGGATGAAGCTTTCTTT. Translation gives CASGLEGDEAFF.

Note on this clonotype: A read error may account for a junction end that differs from germline. The gene calls are TRBV10-3 and TRBJ2-7; D ambiguous. Germline loops: CDR1 ENHRY, CDR2 SYGVKD. This CDR3 is built from 14 residues. For the CDR3, the DNA is TGTGCCAGCAGTTCTGCCCTACTCTCCTACGAGCAGTACTTC. Its protein product is CASSSALLSYEQYF.

The CDR3 bases are TGTGCCAGCAGGGGATTTCAGGGGAACACTGAAGCTTTCTTT. Amino acids: CASRGFQGNTEAFF. The chain joins TRBV19 to TRBJ1-1, with D perhaps TRBD1 (6 bases). The length of the CDR3 is 14 residues. Trimming left V 9 bases short and J 1 base short, with 15 bases between. Germline loops: CDR1 LNHDA, CDR2 SQIVND (reference sequence).

This clonotype occurred many times. The chain's CDR3 is CASSFKGGVGTEAFF. CDR3 sequence (DNA): TGTGCCAGCAGCTTTAAGGGGGGGGTGGGCACTGAAGCTTTCTTT. The chain recombines TRBV7-3 with TRBJ1-1, with D perhaps matching TRBD1 (6 bases). The CDR3 extends over 15 amino acids. The V end was cut by 3 bases, the J end by 4 bases, with 15 bases between. Germline values: CDR1 SGHTA, CDR2 FQGTGA.

V is TRBV28 and J is TRBJ2-7; 8 bases match TRBD1. Germline loops: CDR1 MDHEN, CDR2 SYDVKM. The CDR3 length is 15 residues. Trimming took 5 bases from V and 4 from J; bases not matched to a gene: 10. DNA of the CDR3: TGTGCCAGCAGTAAACCGGGACAGGATCGATACGAGCAGTACTTC. Its protein product is CASSKPGQDRYEQYF.

This clonotype was observed many times. This rearrangement joins TRBV29-1 to TRBJ2-3, with 13 bases matching TRBD2. Looked up from germline, CDR1 is SQVTM and CDR2 is ANQGSEA. V shed 6 bases and J 6 bases; nucleotides not matched to a gene: 6. This CDR3 has 14 residues. The CDR3 spells CSVGLAGVEDTQYF. The CDR3 DNA follows: TGCAGCGTCGGACTAGCGGGGGTTGAGGATACGCAGTATTTT.

At least ten counts were recorded for this clonotype. The CDR3 loop reads CASSSPGTSGGLRATQYF. CDR3 coding DNA: TGTGCCAGCAGTTCCCCCGGGACTAGCGGGGGCCTCCGGGCTACGCAGTATTTT. The rearrangement joins TRBV12-3 or TRBV12-4 to TRBJ2-3; TRBD2 matches at 14 bases. With V trimmed by 4 bases and J by 8 bases, 14 bases remained unmatched. This CDR3 has 18 residues.

This rearrangement joins TRBV15 to TRBJ1-5; TRBD1 is a possible D gene (6 bases). Germline CDR1 and CDR2: LNHNV and YYDKDF (reference sequence). The CDR3 loop spans 15 amino acids. Between the trimmed V and J ends, which lost 0 bases and 2 bases, there was a span of 8 bases. For the CDR3, the DNA is TGTGCCACCAGCAGAGACTGGACAGGCAATCAGCCCCAGCATTTT. The encoded protein is CATSRDWTGNQPQHF.

This clonotype showed up just a few times. The J gene is TRBJ2-7, the V gene TRBV10-2; 9 positions match TRBD1. There are 16 residues in the CDR3. V trimming: 3 bases; J trimming: 0 bases; junction bases outside the gene matches: 6. Germline V gives CDR1 WSHSY, CDR2 SAAADI. The CDR3 coding sequence is TGCGCCAGCAGTGATAATCGGGACAGGGCCTCCTACGAGCAGTACTTC. This gives the protein CASSDNRDRASYEQYF.

This clonotype was recorded a few times. The V gene is TRBV20-1, the J gene TRBJ2-5; 12 positions agree with TRBD1. The length of the CDR3 is 15 residues. Germline V gene lookup returns CDR1 DFQATT and CDR2 SNEGSKA (reference sequence). The V and J ends lost 0 bases and 4 bases, in that order; junction bases with no gene match: 3. The CDR3 protein is CSAREWDRGLETQYF. CDR3 DNA: TGCAGTGCTAGAGAATGGGACAGGGGGCTAGAGACCCAGTACTTC.

In this sample, this clonotype turned up a few times. The chain joins TRBV27 to TRBJ2-4; D remains unclear. The CDR3 consists of 13 residues. The V end was cut by 8 bases, the J end by 7 bases, with 15 bases between. In germline, CDR1 is MNHEY, CDR2 SMNVEV (reference sequence). The CDR3 DNA is TGTGCCAGCTACTCCACCTTAGAGAACATTCAGTACTTC. Amino acids: CASYSTLENIQYF.

Concerning this clonotype itself: One end of the junction fails to match germline, which may point to a read error. The V call is TRBV29-1, the J call TRBJ2-5; D gene uncertain. Germline-derived CDR1 and CDR2 are SQVTM and ANQGSEA. The CDR3 has 12 amino acids. DNA for the CDR3: TGCAGCGTCGAAGTTGGGTCGAAGACCCAGTACTTC. Translation gives CSVEVGSKTQYF.

The J gene is TRBJ2-5, the V gene TRBV29-1; D may match TRBD1 or TRBD2 (6 bases each). The CDR3 totals 12 residues. V was pared by 6 bases and J by 1 base, with 9 bases between. The germline V gene encodes CDR1 SQVTM and CDR2 ANQGSEA. The CDR3 region has the DNA TGCAGCGTCGAGGGGGGCCAAGAGACCCAGTACTTC. Residues: CSVEGGQETQYF.

This clonotype was recorded many times. This sequence joins TRBV20-1 and TRBJ1-2, with D possibly being TRBD1 (5 bases). Germline CDR1 reads DFQATT; CDR2 reads SNEGSKA (reference sequence). This CDR3 comprises 13 residues. Deletions cut 6 bases from V and 4 bases from J, with 15 bases between. DNA for the CDR3: TGCAGTGCCCCCGGGGGAGAATCCTATGGCTACACCTTC. It yields the protein CSAPGGESYGYTF.

The CDR3 is CASSFKVPYEQYF. CDR3 DNA: TGTGCCAGCAGTTTCAAAGTCCCATACGAGCAGTACTTC. The rearrangement uses TRBV9 and TRBJ2-7; D is uncertain. CDR3 size: 13 residues. With 5 bases removed from V and 4 bases from J, the gap between germline ends came to 13 bases. Germline V gene sequence: CDR1 SGDLS, CDR2 YYNGEE.

V and J are TRBV12-3 or TRBV12-4 and TRBJ2-1; perhaps TRBD1 as D (6 bases). There are 17 residues in the CDR3. Trimming cost V 8 bases and J 5 bases, with 25 bases left between them. The DNA of the CDR3 is TGTGCCAGCGGTTCTTCCTCGGACAGTCTTGGCCACAATGAGCAGTTCTTC. Residues: CASGSSSDSLGHNEQFF.

Only a few counts were recorded for this clonotype. The chain combines TRBV10-3 with TRBJ2-3; D is possibly TRBD1 (5 bases). The germline V and J ends were trimmed by 7 bases and 3 bases, with 14 bases remaining between them. This CDR3 has 14 residues. The V gene's germline CDR1 is ENHRY and CDR2 SYGVKD. CDR3 DNA sequence: TGTGCCATCAAAGGGGCATTTAAGACAGATACGCAGTATTTT. Its translation: CAIKGAFKTDTQYF.

The gene calls are TRBV19 and TRBJ2-1, with D tentatively TRBD2 (5 bases). V shed 6 bases and J shed 10 bases, with 16 bases lying between them. The CDR3 is 13 amino acids. Germline loops: CDR1 LNHDA, CDR2 SQIVND (reference sequence). The CDR3 DNA is TGTGCCAGTAGGTCTCTGGGAGCGAGAGAGCAGTTCTTC. As protein: CASRSLGAREQFF.